This TCR beta chain appears in the sequencing data of a study of control samples from healthy donors and cancer patients. TCRdb's copy holds only in-frame clones and misses some; the assay was immunoSEQ multiplex PCR. The sample lists approximately 100,000 clones, 90% occurring once. CDR3 length equals 15 residues. Germline-derived CDR1 and CDR2 are SGHTA and FQGNSA. V was pared by 1 base and J by 0 bases, with 7 bases between. The sequencing input was blood. V is TRBV7-2 and J is TRBJ1-3; no clear D gene. The source of this sequence is a human donor in good health. The donor label of this sample is uncertain. CDR3 loop: CASSLGGISGNTIYF. CDR3 bases: TGTGCCAGCAGCTTAGGAGGGATCTCTGGAAACACCATATATTTT.